Listed below are T cell receptor beta chains from one sample, sequenced in a study of cytomegalovirus exposure and HLA in healthy donors. Method: immunoSEQ multiplex PCR; TCRdb's copy keeps in-frame clones and lacks some. The table shows approximately 170,000 clones, with under 85% occurring only once. Input material: PBMCs. Source of these receptors: a woman between 18 and 29 years old in good health and CMV-seronegative. Both conserved end residues are part of each CDR3. A D gene is named only where the DNA matches it firmly. Clone size is not always given. Where it is, it says once, few, many or a class for expanded clones.

J gene	clone size	V gene	CDR3 length	D gene	CDR3 protein	CDR3 DNA
TRBJ2-6	-	TRBV7-9	18	TRBD1	CASSSRDRGNSGANVLTF	TGTGCCAGCAGCTCTAGGGACAGGGGTAACTCTGGGGCCAACGTCCTGACTTTC
TRBJ2-7	-	TRBV9	15	TRBD2	CASSAGLAGGLEQYF	TGTGCCAGCAGCGCGGGACTAGCGGGGGGGCTGGAGCAGTACTTC
TRBJ1-1	-	TRBV5-4	16	-	CASSLAGVASKTEAFF	TGTGCCAGCAGCTTAGCAGGGGTCGCGTCGAAGACTGAAGCTTTCTTT
TRBJ2-1	-	TRBV28	12	TRBD1	CASRSTGDEQFF	TGTGCCAGCAGGTCGACAGGGGATGAGCAGTTCTTC
TRBJ2-7	-	TRBV7-2	15	-	CASSPDWTAKDEQYF	TGTGCCAGCAGCCCGGACTGGACAGCGAAGGACGAGCAGTACTTC
TRBJ2-2	-	TRBV6-1	15	TRBD1	CASKGRTGGFGELFF	TGTGCCAGCAAAGGCCGGACAGGGGGCTTCGGGGAGCTGTTTTTT
TRBJ1-6	-	TRBV18	15	TRBD1	CASSSDRGDNSPLHF	TGTGCCAGCTCAAGTGACAGGGGCGATAATTCACCCCTCCACTTT
TRBJ1-1	-	TRBV27	15	-	CASSSWTAINTEAFF	TGTGCCAGCAGTAGTTGGACAGCGATAAACACTGAAGCTTTCTTT
TRBJ2-3	-	TRBV9	15	-	CASSVDPGSTDTQYF	TGTGCCAGCAGCGTAGATCCGGGGAGCACAGATACGCAGTATTTT
TRBJ2-7	-	TRBV10-2	13	TRBD1	CASSLDRTYEQYF	TGCGCCAGCAGTCTGGACAGGACCTACGAGCAGTACTTC
TRBJ1-2	-	TRBV19	12	-	CASSMQERGYTF	TGTGCCAGTAGTATGCAGGAGCGGGGCTACACCTTC
TRBJ2-7	-	TRBV4-1	14	TRBD1	CASSRNNRGYEQYF	TGCGCCAGCAGCCGGAATAACAGGGGCTACGAGCAGTACTTC
TRBJ2-5	few	TRBV19	15	TRBD1	CASSGQGSGLETQYF	TGTGCCAGTAGCGGACAGGGTTCGGGGTTAGAGACCCAGTACTTC
TRBJ2-3	-	TRBV28	14	TRBD1	CASSSQQGSDTQYF	TGTGCCAGCAGTTCACAACAGGGGTCAGATACGCAGTATTTT
TRBJ2-3	-	TRBV6-6	15	TRBD2	CASNGAGDSTDTQYF	TGTGCCAGCAACGGAGCGGGAGATAGCACAGATACGCAGTATTTT
TRBJ1-2	-	TRBV19	16	TRBD1	CASSTRRDRAYDGYTF	TGTGCCAGTAGTACTCGCCGGGACAGGGCGTACGATGGCTACACCTTC